This TCR beta chain was obtained from a study of CD8 T cells in ankylosing spondylitis. TCRdb ran MiXCR on the 5' RACE reads and lists one entry per CDR3 protein. This table has some 840,000 distinct CDR3 sequences, about 10% appearing once. This clonotype was picked up a small number of times. The antigen is undetermined. Regarding the study as a whole: Roughly eight highly homologous variants made up a TCR beta motif that seemed to typify ankylosing spondylitis blood.

The germline gives CDR1 SGHRS, CDR2 YFSETQ. V was pared by 1 base and J by 6 bases, with 23 bases between. The CDR3 length is 17 residues. This TCR derives from a male donor with ankylosing spondylitis. Sequencing input: blood, either unsorted or a sorted T cell fraction (not recorded which). The V gene is TRBV5-1, the J gene TRBJ2-7; TRBD1 is a possible D gene (6 bases). The CDR3 is CASSLIQGGGDVSEQYF. In nucleotides, the CDR3 is TGCGCCAGCAGCTTGATACAGGGTGGTGGAGATGTGTCCGAGCAGTACTTC.